The present T cell receptor (beta chain) was sequenced within a study of OX40 agonist ivuxolimab in advanced cancers. On the study more broadly: Patients were treated with ivuxolimab, an agonistic anti-OX40 (CD134) antibody. Enrolled patients in dose escalation had cancers that were hepatocellular carcinoma, melanoma, renal cell or head and neck cancer.

Sequenced by immunoSEQ multiplex PCR; TCRdb stores in-frame clones only, minus some. The top ten hold more than 5.5% of the sample, which has 80,000 to 100,000 clones, 70% to 90% seen once. CDR1 and CDR2 from the germline V gene are SGHNT and YENEEA. The CDR3 consists of 14 residues. V was pared by 5 bases and J by 2 bases, with 5 bases of the junction left unmatched. This clonotype originated in an adult with an advanced solid tumor such as melanoma, head and neck, liver or kidney cancer. The chain links TRBV11-3 to TRBJ2-7; 8 bases map to TRBD1. The specimen was CD4+ or CD8+ T cells sorted from blood, collected in a trial of the OX40 agonist ivuxolimab. The CDR3 spells CASSLGDRTYEQYF. CDR3 sequence (DNA): TGTGCCAGCAGCCTTGGGGACAGGACCTACGAGCAGTACTTC.